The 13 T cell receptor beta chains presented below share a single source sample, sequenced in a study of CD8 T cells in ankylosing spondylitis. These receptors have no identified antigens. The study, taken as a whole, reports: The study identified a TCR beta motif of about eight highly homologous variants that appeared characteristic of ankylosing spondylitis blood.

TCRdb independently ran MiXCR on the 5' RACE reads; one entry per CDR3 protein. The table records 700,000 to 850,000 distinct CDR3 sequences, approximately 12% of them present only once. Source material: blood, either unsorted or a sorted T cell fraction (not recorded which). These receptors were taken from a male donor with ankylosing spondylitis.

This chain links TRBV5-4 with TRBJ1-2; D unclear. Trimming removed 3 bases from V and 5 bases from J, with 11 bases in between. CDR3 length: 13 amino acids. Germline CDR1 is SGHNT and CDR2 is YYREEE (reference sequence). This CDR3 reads CASSSVLDYGYTF. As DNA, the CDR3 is TGTGCCAGCAGCTCTGTCCTTGATTATGGCTACACCTTC.

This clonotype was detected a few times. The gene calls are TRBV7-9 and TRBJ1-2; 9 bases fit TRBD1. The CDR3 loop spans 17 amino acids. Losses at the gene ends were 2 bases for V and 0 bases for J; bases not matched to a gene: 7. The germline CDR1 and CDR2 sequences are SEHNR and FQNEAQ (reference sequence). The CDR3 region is CASSLSRDREPNYGYTF. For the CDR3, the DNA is TGTGCCAGCAGCTTATCCCGGGACAGGGAGCCTAACTATGGCTACACCTTC.

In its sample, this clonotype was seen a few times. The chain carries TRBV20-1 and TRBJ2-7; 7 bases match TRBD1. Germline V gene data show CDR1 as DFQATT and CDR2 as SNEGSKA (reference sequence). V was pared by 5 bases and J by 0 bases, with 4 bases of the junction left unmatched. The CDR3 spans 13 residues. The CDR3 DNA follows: TGCAGTGCTCCGGACAGGCTCTCCTACGAGCAGTACTTC. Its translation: CSAPDRLSYEQYF.

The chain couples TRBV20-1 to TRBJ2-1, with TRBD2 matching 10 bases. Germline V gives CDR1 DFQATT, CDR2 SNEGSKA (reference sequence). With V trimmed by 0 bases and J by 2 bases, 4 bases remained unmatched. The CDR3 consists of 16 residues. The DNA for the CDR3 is TGCAGTGCTAGAGACAGCGGGAGGGGGCCCTACAATGAGCAGTTCTTC. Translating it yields CSARDSGRGPYNEQFF.

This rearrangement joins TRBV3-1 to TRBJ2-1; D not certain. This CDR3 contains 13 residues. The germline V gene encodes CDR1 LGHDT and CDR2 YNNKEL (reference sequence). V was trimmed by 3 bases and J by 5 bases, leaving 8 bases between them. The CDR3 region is CASSHGQHNEQFF. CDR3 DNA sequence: TGTGCCAGCAGCCACGGTCAGCACAATGAGCAGTTCTTC.

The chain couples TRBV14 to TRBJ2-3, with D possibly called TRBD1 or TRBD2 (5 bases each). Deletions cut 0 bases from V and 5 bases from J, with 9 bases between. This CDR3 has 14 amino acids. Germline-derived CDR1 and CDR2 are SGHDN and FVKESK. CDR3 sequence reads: CASSQEVRGDTQYF. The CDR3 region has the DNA TGTGCCAGCAGCCAAGAAGTGAGGGGAGATACGCAGTATTTT.

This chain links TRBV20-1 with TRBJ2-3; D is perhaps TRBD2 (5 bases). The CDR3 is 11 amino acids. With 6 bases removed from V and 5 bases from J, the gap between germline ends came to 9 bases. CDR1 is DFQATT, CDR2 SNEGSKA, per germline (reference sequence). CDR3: CSAPAGDTQYF. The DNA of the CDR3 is TGCAGTGCCCCCGCGGGAGATACGCAGTATTTT.

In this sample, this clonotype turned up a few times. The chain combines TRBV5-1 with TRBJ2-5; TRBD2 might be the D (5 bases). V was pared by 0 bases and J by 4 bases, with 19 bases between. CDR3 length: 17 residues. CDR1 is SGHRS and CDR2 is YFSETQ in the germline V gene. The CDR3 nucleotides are TGCGCCAGCAGCTTGGCCCAGTCAGGAGACGAGGGAGAGACCCAGTACTTC. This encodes CASSLAQSGDEGETQYF.

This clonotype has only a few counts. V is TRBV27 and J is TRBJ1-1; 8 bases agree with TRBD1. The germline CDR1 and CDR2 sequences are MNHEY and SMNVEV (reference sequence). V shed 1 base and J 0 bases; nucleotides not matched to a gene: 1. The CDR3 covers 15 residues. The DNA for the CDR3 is TGTGCCAGCAGTTTATTGGGACAGGTGAACACTGAAGCTTTCTTT. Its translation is CASSLLGQVNTEAFF.

CDR3 residues: CSVYGPIVGTEAFF. In nucleotides, the CDR3 is TGCAGCGTCTACGGACCTATCGTAGGCACTGAAGCTTTCTTT. This chain connects TRBV29-1 to TRBJ1-1; D unclear. The CDR3 contains 14 residues. Germline CDR1 SQVTM, CDR2 ANQGSEA. V was shortened by 6 bases and J by 4 bases, with 18 bases between the two germline ends.

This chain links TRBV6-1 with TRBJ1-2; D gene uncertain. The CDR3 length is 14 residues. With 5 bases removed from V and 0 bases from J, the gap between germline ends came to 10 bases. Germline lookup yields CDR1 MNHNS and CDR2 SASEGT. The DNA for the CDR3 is TGTGCCAGCAGTCGTTGGACGTCTAACTATGGCTACACCTTC. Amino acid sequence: CASSRWTSNYGYTF.

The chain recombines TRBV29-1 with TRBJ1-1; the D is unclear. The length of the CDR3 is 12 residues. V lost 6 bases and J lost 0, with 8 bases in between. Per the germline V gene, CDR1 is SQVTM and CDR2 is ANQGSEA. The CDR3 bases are TGCAGCGTAAGAATCGTGAACACTGAAGCTTTCTTT. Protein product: CSVRIVNTEAFF.

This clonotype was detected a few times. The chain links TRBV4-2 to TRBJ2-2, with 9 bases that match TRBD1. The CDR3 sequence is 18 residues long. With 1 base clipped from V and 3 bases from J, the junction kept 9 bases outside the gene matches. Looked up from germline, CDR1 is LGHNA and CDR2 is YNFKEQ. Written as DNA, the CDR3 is TGTGCCAGCAGCCAAGTCGCTTGGGACAGGGAGTACACCGGGGAGCTGTTTTTT. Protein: CASSQVAWDREYTGELFF.